This T cell receptor (beta chain) was recorded in a study of cytomegalovirus exposure and HLA in healthy donors. Trimming took 3 bases from V and 6 from J, leaving 8 bases between them. Germline CDR1 and CDR2: KGHSH and LQKENI. The CDR3 is 12 residues long. Libraries were prepared by immunoSEQ multiplex PCR; TCRdb keeps only in-frame clonotypes and omits some of them. The sample has some 90,000 clones, approximately 96% seen once; the top ten hold over 0.7%. The source is a man aged 18-30 years in good health and CMV-seronegative. This chain connects TRBV18 to TRBJ1-1; D uncertain. Source material: PBMCs. The CDR3 reads CASSPQAAEAFF. As DNA, the CDR3 is TGTGCCAGCTCACCCCAGGCCGCTGAAGCTTTCTTT.